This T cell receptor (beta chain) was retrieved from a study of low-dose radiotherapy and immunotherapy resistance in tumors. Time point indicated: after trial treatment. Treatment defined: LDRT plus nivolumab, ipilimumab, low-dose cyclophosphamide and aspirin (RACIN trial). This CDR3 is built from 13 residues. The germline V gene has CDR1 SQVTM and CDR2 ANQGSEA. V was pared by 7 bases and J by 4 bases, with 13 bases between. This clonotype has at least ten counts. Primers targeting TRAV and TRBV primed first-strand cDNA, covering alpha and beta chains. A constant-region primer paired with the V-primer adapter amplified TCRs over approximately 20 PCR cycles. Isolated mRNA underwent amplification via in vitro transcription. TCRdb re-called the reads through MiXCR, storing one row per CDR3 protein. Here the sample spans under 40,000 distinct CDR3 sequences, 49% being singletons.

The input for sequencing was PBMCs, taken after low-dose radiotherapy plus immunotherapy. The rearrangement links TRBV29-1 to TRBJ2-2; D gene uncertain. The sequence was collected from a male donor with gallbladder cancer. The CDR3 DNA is TGCAGCGCCGTTCGGGTCGGCACCGGGGAGCTGTTTTTT. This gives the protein CSAVRVGTGELFF.